In its sample, the clone carrying this T cell receptor (beta chain) was seen many times. Its antigen is still unknown. The source of the sample is a study of T cells after yellow fever vaccination. Template switching by 5'RACE produced TCR cDNA, adding a universal primer site and UMIs. TCRdb re-analysed the 5' RACE reads in MiXCR, keeping a single row per CDR3 protein. In the table there are about 250,000 distinct CDR3 sequences, approximately 3.6% of which are singletons. Notes on the study in general: Bulk-population clonotypes that are abundant could appear as contaminants in FACS-sorted repertoires. Most clones from primary vaccination resurfaced after the booster (around 95% CD4, 88% CD8).

V dropped 2 bases and J dropped 6; count of bases not matched to a gene: 3. Germline V gene data show CDR1 as SGHRS and CDR2 as YFSETQ. This CDR3 comprises 15 residues. V usage is TRBV5-1 and J usage is TRBJ2-1; 12 nucleotides agree with TRBD2. The sequences come from PBMCs, collected 15 days after the yellow fever booster vaccination. The TCR was taken from a man younger than 35 who received the YFV17D yellow fever vaccine. The CDR3 protein is CASSFPSGGVNEQFF. CDR3 DNA: TGCGCCAGCAGCTTTCCTAGCGGGGGGGTCAATGAGCAGTTCTTC. The whole variable domain, remainder taken from reference TRBV5-1 and TRBJ2-1, is KAGVTQTPRYLIKTRGQQVTLSCSPISGHRSVSWYQQTPGQGLQFLFEYFSETQRNKGNFPGRFSGRQFSNSRSEMNVSTLELGDSALYLCASSFPSGGVNEQFFGPGTRLTVL.